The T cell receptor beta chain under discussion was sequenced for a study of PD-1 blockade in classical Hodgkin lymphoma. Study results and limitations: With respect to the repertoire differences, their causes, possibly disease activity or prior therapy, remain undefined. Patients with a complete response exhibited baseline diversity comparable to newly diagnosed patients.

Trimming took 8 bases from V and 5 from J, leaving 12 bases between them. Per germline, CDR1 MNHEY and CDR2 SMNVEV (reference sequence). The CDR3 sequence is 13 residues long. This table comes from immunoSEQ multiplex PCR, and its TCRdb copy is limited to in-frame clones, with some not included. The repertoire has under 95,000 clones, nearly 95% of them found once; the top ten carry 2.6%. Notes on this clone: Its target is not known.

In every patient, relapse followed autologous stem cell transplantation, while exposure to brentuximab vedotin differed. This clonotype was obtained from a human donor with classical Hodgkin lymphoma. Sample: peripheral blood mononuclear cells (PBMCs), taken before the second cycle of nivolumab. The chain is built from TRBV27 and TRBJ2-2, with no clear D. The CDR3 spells CASRQELTGELFF. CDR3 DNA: TGTGCCAGCCGCCAGGAACTTACCGGGGAGCTGTTTTTT.